This T cell receptor beta chain is drawn from a study of blood T cells in healthy people across ages. Whole-study results and caveats: Both naive CD4+ cell counts and diversity were greater in long-lived donors than in aged donors.

Note on this clonotype: As yet, its antigen is unknown.

V was pared by 5 bases and J by 0 bases, with 5 bases of the junction left unmatched. Germline CDR1 is SGHTA and CDR2 is FQGTGA. The CDR3 spans 17 residues. Sample-barcoded 5' priming and a J-beta primer mix drove a second PCR of roughly 7 to 11 cycles. TCRdb recomputed calls from the 5' RACE reads with MiXCR, one row per CDR3 protein. Of more than 1,400,000 distinct CDR3 sequences listed, approximately 40% are singletons. Input material: blood. The V call is TRBV7-3, the J call TRBJ2-3, with 13 positions matching TRBD2. The clonotype comes from a woman between 18 and 29 years old in good health. CDR3 sequence reads: CASSVGLAGESTDTQYF. The CDR3 DNA is TGTGCCAGCAGCGTCGGACTAGCGGGGGAGAGCACAGATACGCAGTATTTT.